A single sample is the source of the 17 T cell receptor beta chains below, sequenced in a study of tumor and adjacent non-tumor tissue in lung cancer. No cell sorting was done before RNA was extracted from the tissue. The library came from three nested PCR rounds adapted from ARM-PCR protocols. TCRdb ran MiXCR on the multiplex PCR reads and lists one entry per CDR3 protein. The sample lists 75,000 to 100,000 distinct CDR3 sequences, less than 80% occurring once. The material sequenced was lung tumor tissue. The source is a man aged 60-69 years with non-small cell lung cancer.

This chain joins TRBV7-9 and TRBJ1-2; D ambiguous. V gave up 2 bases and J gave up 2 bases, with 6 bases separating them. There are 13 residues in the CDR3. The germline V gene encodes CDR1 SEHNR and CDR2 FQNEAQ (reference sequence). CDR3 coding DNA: TGTGCCAGCAGCTTACAACAGAACTATGGCTACACCTTC. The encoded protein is CASSLQQNYGYTF.

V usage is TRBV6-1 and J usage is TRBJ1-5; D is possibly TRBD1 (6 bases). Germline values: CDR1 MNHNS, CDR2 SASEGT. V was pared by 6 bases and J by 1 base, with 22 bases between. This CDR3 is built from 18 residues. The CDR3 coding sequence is TGTGCCAGCAGCATGGAGGGGGGGCTATTAATAAGCAATCAGCCCCAGCATTTT. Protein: CASSMEGGLLISNQPQHF.

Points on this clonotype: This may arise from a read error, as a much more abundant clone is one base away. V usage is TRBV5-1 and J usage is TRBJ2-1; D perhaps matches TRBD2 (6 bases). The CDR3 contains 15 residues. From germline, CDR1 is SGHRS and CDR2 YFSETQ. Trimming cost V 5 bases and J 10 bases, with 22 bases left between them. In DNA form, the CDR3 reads TGCGCCAGCAGGCCTCTCCGCGGGATCGCCAGCGAGCAGTTCTTC. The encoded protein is CASRPLRGIASEQFF.

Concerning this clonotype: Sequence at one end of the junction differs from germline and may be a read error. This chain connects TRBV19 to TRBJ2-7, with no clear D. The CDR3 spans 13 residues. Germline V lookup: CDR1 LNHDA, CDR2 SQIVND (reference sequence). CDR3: CASSIGMEYEQYF. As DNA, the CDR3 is TGTGCCAGTAGTATTGGCATGGAGTACGAGCAGTATTTC.

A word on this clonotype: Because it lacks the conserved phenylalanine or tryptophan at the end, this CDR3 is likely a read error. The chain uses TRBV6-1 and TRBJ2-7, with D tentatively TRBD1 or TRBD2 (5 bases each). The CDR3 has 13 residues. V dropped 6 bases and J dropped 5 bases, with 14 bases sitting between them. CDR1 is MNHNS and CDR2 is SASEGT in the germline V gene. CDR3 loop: CASSRGRRHEQYI. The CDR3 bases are TGTGCCAGCAGCCGGGGCAGGCGGCACGAGCAGTACATC.

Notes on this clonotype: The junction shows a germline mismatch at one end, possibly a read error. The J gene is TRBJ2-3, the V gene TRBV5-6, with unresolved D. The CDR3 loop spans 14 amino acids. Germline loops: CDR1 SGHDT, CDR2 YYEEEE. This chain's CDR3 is CACSPRIVTDTQYF. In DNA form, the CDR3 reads TGTGCCTGCAGCCCCAGGATCGTCACAGATACGCAGTATTTT.

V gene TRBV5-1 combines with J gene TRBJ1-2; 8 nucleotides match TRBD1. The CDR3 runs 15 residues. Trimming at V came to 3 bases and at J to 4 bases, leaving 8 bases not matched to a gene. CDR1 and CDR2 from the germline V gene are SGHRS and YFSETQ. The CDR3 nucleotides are TGCGCCAGCAGCTCACGGACAGGGTTTGGCTATGGCTACACCTTC. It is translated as CASSSRTGFGYGYTF.

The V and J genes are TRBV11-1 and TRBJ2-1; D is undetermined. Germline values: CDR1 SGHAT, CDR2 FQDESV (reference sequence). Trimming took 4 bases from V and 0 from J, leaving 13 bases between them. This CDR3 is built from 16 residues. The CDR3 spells CASSSQPPSSYNEQFF. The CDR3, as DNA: TGTGCCAGCAGCTCACAGCCGCCGAGCTCCTACAATGAGCAGTTCTTC.

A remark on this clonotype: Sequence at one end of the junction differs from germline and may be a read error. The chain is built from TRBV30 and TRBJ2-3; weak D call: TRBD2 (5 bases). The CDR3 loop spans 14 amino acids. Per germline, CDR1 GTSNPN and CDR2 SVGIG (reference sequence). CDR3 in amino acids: CAWSELTGRYTHYF. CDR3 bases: TGTGCCTGGAGTGAACTAACGGGAAGGTATACGCACTATTTT.

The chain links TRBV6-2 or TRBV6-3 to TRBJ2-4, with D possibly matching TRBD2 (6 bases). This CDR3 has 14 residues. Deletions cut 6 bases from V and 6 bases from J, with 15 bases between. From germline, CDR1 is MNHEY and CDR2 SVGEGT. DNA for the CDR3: TGTGCCAGCAGCCTCTCACGGGACTCAAACATTCAGTACTTC. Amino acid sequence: CASSLSRDSNIQYF.

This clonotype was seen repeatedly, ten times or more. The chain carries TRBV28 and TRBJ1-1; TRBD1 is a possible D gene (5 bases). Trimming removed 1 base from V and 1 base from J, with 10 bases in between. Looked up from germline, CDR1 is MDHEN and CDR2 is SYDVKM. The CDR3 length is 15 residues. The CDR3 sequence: CASSLSGTQNTEAFF. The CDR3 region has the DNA TGTGCCAGCAGTTTATCCGGGACGCAGAACACTGAAGCTTTCTTT.

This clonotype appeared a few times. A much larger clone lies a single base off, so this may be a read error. The CDR3 region has the DNA TGTGCCAGCGGAACTAGCGGGAGCACCTGGGAGCTGTTTTTT. It is translated as CASGTSGSTWELFF. This chain uses TRBV12-3 or TRBV12-4 with TRBJ2-2; 11 bases map to TRBD2. This CDR3 is built from 14 residues.

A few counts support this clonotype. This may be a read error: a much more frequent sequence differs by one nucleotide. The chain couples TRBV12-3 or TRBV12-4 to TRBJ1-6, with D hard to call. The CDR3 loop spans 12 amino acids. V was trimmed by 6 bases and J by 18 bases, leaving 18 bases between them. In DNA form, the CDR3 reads TGTGCCAGCAGCCCGCCGAGGTCATCCCACCACTTT. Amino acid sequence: CASSPPRSSHHF.

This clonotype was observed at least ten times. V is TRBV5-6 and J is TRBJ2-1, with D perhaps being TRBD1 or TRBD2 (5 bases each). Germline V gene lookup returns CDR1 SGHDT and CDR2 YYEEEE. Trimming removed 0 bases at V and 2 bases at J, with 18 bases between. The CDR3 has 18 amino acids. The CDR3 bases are TGTGCCAGCAGCTTGGAGTTGTTGGGGACGTCGACCTACAATGAGCAGTTCTTC. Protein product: CASSLELLGTSTYNEQFF.

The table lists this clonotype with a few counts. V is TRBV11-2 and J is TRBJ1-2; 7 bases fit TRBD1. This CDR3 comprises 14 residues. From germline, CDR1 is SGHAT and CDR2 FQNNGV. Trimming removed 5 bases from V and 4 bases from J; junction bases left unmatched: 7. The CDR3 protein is CASSGDSVVYGYTF. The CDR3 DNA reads TGTGCCAGCAGCGGGGACAGTGTCGTCTATGGCTACACCTTC.

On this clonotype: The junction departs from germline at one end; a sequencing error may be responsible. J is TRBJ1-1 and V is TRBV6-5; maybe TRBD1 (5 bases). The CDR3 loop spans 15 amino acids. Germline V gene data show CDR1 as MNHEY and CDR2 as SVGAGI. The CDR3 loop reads CVSSYMAQSQGRAFF. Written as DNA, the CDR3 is TGTGTCAGCAGTTACATGGCTCAGAGTCAGGGACGGGCTTTCTTT.

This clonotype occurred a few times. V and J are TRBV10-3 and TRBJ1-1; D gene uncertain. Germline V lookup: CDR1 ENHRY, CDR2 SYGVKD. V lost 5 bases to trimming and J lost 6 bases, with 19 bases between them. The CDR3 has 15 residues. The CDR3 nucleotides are TGTGCCATCAGTCGGCGAACAAAGGAAATTTCTGAAGCTTTCTTT. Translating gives CAISRRTKEISEAFF.